These 6 T cell receptor beta chains were sequenced from one sample in a study of shared T cell receptors in the human thymus. TCRdb's copy holds only in-frame clones and misses some; the assay was immunoSEQ multiplex PCR. This table holds 600,000 to 900,000 clones, 75% to 90% found once. The same sample was also studied in work on human thymus T cells.

The sample taken for sequencing was thymocytes. Receptors were obtained from a girl under three years old with a congenital heart defect.

The chain couples TRBV25-1 to TRBJ2-2; TRBD1 might be the D (5 bases). The CDR3 covers 13 residues. V was shortened by 4 bases and J by 8 bases, with 11 bases between the two germline ends. Germline lookup yields CDR1 MGHDK and CDR2 SYGVNS. CDR3 nucleotide sequence: TGTGCCAGCAGTGCGGACCCAGGGGGGGAGCTGTTTTTT. This encodes CASSADPGGELFF. The whole variable domain, filled in from reference TRBV25-1 and TRBJ2-2, reads EADIYQTPRYLVIGTGKKITLECSQTMGHDKMYWYQQDPGMELHLIHYSYGVNSTEKGDLSSESTVSRIRTEHFPLTLESARPSHTSQYLCASSADPGGELFFGEGSRLTVL.

CDR3 coding DNA: TGTGCCGCCGGCCCGCGGGGGGGCACAGATACGCAGTATTTT. Translating it yields CAAGPRGGTDTQYF. The rearrangement joins TRBV5-6 to TRBJ2-3; the match to TRBD2 covers 8 bases. With V trimmed by 10 bases and J by 1 base, 8 bases remained unmatched. Per the germline V gene, CDR1 is SGHDT and CDR2 is YYEEEE. The CDR3 has 14 residues.

The chain combines TRBV19 with TRBJ2-7, with TRBD1 matching over 11 bases. The CDR3 covers 19 residues. Germline V gene sequence: CDR1 LNHDA, CDR2 SQIVND (reference sequence). Trimming at V came to 6 bases and at J to 4 bases, leaving 20 bases not matched to a gene. CDR3 residues: CASSLSTRNRDRGAYEQYF. Here the CDR3 DNA reads TGTGCCAGTAGCCTATCTACCCGAAACCGGGACAGGGGGGCTTACGAGCAGTACTTC.

The chain links TRBV5-1 to TRBJ2-7; 10 bases are a match to TRBD1. The CDR3 extends over 17 amino acids. J gave up 7 bases and V 0 bases, and 13 bases lay outside the gene matches. Germline V gene data show CDR1 as SGHRS and CDR2 as YFSETQ. The CDR3, as DNA: TGCGCCAGCAGCTTGGAATTGGTAGGGACAGGGGTTAAGGAGCAGTACTTC. Translated: CASSLELVGTGVKEQYF.

This clone was picked up a small number of times. The V gene is TRBV2, the J gene TRBJ1-1; a weak D match, TRBD1 (5 bases). Germline values: CDR1 SNHLY, CDR2 FYNNEI. The CDR3 covers 16 residues. V lost 2 bases and J lost 1, with 14 bases in between. The CDR3 sequence: CASSEPFGRENTEAFF. The CDR3 nucleotides read TGTGCCAGCAGTGAACCGTTCGGCAGGGAGAACACTGAAGCTTTCTTT.

The V and J genes are TRBV7-9 and TRBJ2-2; 8 bases align to TRBD1. Germline V gene sequence: CDR1 SEHNR, CDR2 FQNEAQ (reference sequence). Germline trimming cut 5 bases from V and 5 bases from J; bases unmatched to any gene: 13. The CDR3 totals 17 residues. The CDR3 nucleotides read TGTGCCAGCAGCACCCGGACAGGGAGGTTATGGACCGGGGAGCTGTTTTTT. Translation gives CASSTRTGRLWTGELFF.